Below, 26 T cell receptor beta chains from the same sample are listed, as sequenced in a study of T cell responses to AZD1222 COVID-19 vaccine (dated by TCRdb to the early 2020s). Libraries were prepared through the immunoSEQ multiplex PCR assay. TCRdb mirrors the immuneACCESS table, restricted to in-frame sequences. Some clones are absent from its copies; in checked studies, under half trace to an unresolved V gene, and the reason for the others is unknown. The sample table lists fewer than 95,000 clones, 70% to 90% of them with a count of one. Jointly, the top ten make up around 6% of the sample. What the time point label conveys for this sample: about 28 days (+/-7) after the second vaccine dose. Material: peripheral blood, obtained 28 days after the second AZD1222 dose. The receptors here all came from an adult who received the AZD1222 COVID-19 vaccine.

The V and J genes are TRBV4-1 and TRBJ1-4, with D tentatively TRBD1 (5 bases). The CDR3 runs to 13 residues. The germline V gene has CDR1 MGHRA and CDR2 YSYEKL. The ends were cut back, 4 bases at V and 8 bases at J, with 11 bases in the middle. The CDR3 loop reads CASSRTRGEKLFF. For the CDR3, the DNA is TGCGCCAGCAGCCGCACCCGGGGGGAAAAACTGTTTTTT.

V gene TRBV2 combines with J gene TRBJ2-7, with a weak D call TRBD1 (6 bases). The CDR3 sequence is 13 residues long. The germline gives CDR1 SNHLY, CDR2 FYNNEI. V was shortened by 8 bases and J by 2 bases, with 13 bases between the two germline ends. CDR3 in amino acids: CASLTGTTYEQYF. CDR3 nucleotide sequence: TGTGCCAGCCTCACAGGGACGACCTACGAGCAGTACTTC.

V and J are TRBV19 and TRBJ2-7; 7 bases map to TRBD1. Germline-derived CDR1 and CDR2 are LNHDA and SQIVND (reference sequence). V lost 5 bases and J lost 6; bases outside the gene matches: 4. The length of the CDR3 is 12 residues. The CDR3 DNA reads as TGTGCCAGTAGTCCCGGGACAGCCGAGCAGTACTTC. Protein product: CASSPGTAEQYF.

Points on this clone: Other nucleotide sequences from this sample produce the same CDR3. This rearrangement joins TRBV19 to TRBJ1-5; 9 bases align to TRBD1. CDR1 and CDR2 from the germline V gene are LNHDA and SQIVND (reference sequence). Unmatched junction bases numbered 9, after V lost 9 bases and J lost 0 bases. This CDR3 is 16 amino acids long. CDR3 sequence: CASRPGQGYSNQPQHF. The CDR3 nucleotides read TGTGCCAGCCGGCCGGGACAGGGTTATAGCAATCAGCCCCAGCATTTT.

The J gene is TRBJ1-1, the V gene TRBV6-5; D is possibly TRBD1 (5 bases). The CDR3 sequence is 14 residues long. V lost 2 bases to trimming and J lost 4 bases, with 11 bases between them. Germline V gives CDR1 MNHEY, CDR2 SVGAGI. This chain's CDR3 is CASSYKGSGTEAFF. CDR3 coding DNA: TGTGCCAGCAGTTACAAGGGGAGCGGCACTGAAGCTTTCTTT.

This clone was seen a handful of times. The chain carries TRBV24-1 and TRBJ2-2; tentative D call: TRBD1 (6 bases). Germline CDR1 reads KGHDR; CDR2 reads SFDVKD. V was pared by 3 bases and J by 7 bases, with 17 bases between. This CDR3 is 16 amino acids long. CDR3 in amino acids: CATSDPTRGRGGELFF. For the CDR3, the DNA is TGTGCCACCAGTGATCCCACCAGGGGTCGCGGCGGGGAGCTGTTTTTT.

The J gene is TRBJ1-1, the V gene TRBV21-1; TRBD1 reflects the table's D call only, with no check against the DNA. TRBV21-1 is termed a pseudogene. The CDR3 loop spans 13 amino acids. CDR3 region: CASTQGRNTEAFF. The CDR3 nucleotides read TGTGCCAGCACCCAGGGAAGGAACACTGAAGCTTTCTTT.

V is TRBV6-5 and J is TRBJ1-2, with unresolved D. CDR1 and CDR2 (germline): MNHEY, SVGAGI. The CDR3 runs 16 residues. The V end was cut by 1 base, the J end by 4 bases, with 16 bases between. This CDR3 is CASSYYRAGSGYGYTF. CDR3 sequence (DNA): TGTGCCAGCAGTTACTACCGTGCCGGGTCGGGCTATGGCTACACCTTC.

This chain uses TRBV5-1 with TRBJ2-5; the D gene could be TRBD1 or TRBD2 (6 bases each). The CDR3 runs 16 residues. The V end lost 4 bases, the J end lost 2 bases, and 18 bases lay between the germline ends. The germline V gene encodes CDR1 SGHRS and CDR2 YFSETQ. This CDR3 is CASSRDGGRRQETQYF. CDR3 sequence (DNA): TGCGCCAGCAGCCGGGACGGGGGCCGCCGGCAAGAGACCCAGTACTTC.

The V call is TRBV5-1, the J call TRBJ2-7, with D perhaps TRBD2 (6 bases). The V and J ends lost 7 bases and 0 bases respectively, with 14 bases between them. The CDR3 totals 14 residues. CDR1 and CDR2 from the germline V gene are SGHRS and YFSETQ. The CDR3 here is CASGGLGSSYEQYF. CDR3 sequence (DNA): TGCGCCAGCGGAGGGCTGGGTTCCTCCTACGAGCAGTACTTC.

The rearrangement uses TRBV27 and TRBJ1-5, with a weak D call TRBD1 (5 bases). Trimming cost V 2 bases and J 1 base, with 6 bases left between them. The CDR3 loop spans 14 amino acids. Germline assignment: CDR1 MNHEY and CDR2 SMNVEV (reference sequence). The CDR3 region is CASSLRDSNQPQHF. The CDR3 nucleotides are TGTGCCAGCAGTTTAAGGGACAGCAATCAGCCCCAGCATTTT.

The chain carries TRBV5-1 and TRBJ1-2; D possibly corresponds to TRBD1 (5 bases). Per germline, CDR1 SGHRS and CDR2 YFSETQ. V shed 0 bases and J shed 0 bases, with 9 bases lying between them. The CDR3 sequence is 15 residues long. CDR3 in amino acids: CASSLGAGTNYGYTF. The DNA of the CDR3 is TGCGCCAGCAGCTTGGGGGCAGGGACTAACTATGGCTACACCTTC.

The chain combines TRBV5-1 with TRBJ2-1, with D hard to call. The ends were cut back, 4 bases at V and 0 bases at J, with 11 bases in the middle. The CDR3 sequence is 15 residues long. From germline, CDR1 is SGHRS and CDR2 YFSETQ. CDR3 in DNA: TGCGCCAGCAGCGGCCTTGATAGCTCCTACAATGAGCAGTTCTTC. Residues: CASSGLDSSYNEQFF.

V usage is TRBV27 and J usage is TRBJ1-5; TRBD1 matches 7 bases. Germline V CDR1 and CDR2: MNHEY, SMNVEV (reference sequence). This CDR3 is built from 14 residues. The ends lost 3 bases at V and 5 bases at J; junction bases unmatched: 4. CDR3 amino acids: CASSLDRSDQPQHF. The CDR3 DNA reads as TGTGCCAGCAGTTTGGACAGGTCGGATCAGCCCCAGCATTTT.

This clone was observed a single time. The CDR3 protein is CASSLLRGAQETQYF. In nucleotides, the CDR3 is TGCGCCAGCAGCCTTCTCAGGGGGGCACAAGAGACCCAGTACTTC. This sequence joins TRBV4-3 and TRBJ2-5; D is possibly TRBD1 (7 bases). This CDR3 has 15 amino acids. Germline lookup yields CDR1 LGHNA and CDR2 YSLEER. V lost 4 bases, J lost 2 bases, and 14 bases lay in between.

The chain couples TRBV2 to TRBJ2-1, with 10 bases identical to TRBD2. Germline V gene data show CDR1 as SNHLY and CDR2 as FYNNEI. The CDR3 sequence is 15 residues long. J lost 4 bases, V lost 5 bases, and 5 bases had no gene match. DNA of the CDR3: TGTGCCAGCAGTCGGACTAGCGGACTATACAATGAGCAGTTCTTC. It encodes CASSRTSGLYNEQFF. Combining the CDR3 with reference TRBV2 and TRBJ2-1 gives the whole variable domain EPEVTQTPSHQVTQMGQEVILRCVPISNHLYFYWYRQILGQKVEFLVSFYNNEISEKSEIFDDQFSVERPDGSNFTLKIRSTKLEDSAMYFCASSRTSGLYNEQFFGPGTRLTVL.

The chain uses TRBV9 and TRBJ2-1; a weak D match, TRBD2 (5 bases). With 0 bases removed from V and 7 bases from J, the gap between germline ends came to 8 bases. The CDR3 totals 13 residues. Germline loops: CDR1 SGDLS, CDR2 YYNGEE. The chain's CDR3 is CASSVDTRNEQFF. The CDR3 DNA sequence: TGTGCCAGCAGCGTAGACACTAGGAATGAGCAGTTCTTC.

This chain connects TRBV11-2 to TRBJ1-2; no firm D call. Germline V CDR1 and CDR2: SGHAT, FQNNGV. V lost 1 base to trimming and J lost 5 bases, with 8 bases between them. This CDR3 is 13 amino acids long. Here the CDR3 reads CASSLGVRYGYTF. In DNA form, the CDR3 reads TGTGCCAGCAGCTTAGGGGTGAGGTATGGCTACACCTTC.

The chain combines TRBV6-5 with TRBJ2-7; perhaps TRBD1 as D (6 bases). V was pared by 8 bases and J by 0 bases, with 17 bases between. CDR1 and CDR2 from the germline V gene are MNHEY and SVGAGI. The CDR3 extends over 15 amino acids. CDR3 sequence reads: CASLAPGQPSYEQYF. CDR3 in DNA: TGTGCCAGCCTGGCCCCCGGACAGCCCTCCTACGAGCAGTACTTC.

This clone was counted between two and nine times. The CDR3 loop reads CASSHATGETQYF. The CDR3 nucleotides are TGTGCCAGCAGCCACGCCACGGGGGAGACCCAGTACTTC. V usage is TRBV3-1 (or the pseudogene TRBV3-2) and J usage is TRBJ2-5; a weak D match, TRBD2 (5 bases). Germline-derived CDR1 and CDR2 are LGHDT and YNNKEL (reference sequence). The CDR3 is made up of 13 amino acids. The V and J ends lost 3 bases and 5 bases respectively, with 10 bases between them.

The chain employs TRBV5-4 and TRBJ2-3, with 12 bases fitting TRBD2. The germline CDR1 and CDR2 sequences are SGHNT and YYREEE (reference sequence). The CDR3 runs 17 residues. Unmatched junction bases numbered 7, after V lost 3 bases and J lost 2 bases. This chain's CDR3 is CASSSSLAGGPTDTQYF. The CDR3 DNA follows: TGTGCCAGCAGCTCATCCCTAGCGGGGGGGCCCACAGATACGCAGTATTTT.

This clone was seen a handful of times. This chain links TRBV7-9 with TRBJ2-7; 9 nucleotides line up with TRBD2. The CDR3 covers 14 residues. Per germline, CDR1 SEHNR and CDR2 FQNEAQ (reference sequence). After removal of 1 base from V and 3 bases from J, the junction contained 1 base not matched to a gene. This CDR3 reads CASSLVAGVYEQYF. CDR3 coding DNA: TGTGCCAGCAGCTTAGTAGCGGGGGTCTACGAGCAGTACTTC.

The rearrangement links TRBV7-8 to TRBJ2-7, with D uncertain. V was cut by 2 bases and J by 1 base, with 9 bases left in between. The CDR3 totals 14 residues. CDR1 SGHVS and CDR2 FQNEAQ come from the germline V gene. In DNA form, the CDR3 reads TGTGCCAGCAGCTTATCGGGTTTGTCCTACGAGCAGTACTTC. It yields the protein CASSLSGLSYEQYF.

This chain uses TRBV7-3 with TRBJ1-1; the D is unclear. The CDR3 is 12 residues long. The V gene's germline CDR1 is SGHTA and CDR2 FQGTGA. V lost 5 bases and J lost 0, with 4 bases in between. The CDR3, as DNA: TGTGCCAGCAGCCTGGTGAACACTGAAGCTTTCTTT. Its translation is CASSLVNTEAFF.

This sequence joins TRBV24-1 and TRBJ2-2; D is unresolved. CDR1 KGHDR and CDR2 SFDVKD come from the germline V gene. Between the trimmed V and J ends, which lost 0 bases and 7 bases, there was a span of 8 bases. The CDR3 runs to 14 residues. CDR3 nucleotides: TGTGCCACCAGTGATTTGAAGGGAATCGGGGAGCTGTTTTTT. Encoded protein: CATSDLKGIGELFF.

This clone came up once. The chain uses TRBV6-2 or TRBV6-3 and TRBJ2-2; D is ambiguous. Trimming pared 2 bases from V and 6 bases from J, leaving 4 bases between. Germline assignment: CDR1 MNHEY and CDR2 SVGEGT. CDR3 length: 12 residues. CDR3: CASSYPPGELFF. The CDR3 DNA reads TGTGCCAGCAGTTACCCCCCCGGGGAGCTGTTTTTT.